This T cell receptor beta chain was sequenced during a study of blood T cell repertoires in COVID-19. About the study: The analysed material was cDNA or gDNA that came from T cells, B-cell-depleted T cells, or PBMCs.

CDR1 SGHNT and CDR2 YYREEE come from the germline V gene (reference sequence). The CDR3 covers 14 residues. Trimming pared 0 bases from V and 8 bases from J, leaving 12 bases between. Clones were read by immunoSEQ multiplex PCR, and TCRdb kept only the in-frame ones, dropping some. The top ten clones hold 3.5% to 5% of a sample with approximately 92,000 clones, 75% to 85% of them seen once. The chain carries TRBV5-4 and TRBJ2-4; D ambiguous. Material for sequencing was peripheral blood. This clonotype was obtained from a man between 60 and 75 years old with acute or convalescent COVID-19. The CDR3 loop reads CASSLDLRSDIQYF. CDR3 nucleotides: TGTGCCAGCAGCTTGGACTTGAGATCGGACATTCAGTACTTC.